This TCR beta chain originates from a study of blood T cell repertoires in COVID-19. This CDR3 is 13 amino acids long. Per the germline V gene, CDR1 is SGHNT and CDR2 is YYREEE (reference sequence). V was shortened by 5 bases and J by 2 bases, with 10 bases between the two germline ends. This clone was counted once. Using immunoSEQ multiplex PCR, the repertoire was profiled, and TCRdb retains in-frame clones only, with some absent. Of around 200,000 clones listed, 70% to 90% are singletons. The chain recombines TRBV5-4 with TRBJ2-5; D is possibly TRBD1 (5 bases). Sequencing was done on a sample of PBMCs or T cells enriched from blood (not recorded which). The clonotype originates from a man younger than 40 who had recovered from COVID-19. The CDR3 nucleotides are TGTGCCAGCAGTATGACAGTTCAAGAGACCCAGTACTTC. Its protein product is CASSMTVQETQYF.